Listed below are T cell receptor beta chains from one sample, sequenced in a study of PD-L1 blockade in urothelial cancer. The table came from immunoSEQ multiplex PCR; TCRdb's copy has only in-frame clones and leaves some out. The sample has 45,000 to 55,000 clones; 75% to 85% are singletons. This material consisted of PBMCs, taken around atezolizumab (anti-PD-L1) treatment. The receptors here all came from a man between 70 and 80 years old with urothelial cancer. Both conserved end residues are part of each CDR3. The D gene is left open where the match is weak. Not every row has a clone size; where given, it reads once, few, many or a size class.

d_call | clone_size | j_call | v_call | cdr3_aa | cdr3_nt
- | - | TRBJ2-6 | TRBV19 | CASSIQGGSGANVLTF | TGTGCCAGTAGTATTCAGGGGGGCTCTGGGGCCAACGTCCTGACTTTC
TRBD1 | once | TRBJ1-5 | TRBV6-1 | CASSEAGTGEGQPQHF | TGTGCCAGCAGTGAAGCAGGGACAGGGGAAGGGCAGCCCCAGCATTTT
TRBD2 | - | TRBJ2-2 | TRBV4-2 | CASNGRGTGELFF | TGTGCCAGCAACGGGAGGGGCACCGGGGAGCTGTTTTTT
TRBD1 | - | TRBJ1-2 | TRBV5-1 | CASSFAMSGQFYGYTF | TGCGCCAGCAGCTTCGCGATGTCGGGACAGTTCTATGGCTACACCTTC
TRBD2 | - | TRBJ2-7 | TRBV7-9 | CASSLALAGGEEQYF | TGTGCCAGCAGCTTGGCTCTAGCGGGAGGGGAAGAGCAGTACTTC
- | - | TRBJ2-5 | TRBV6-1 | CASSGYTQETQYF | TGTGCCAGCAGTGGTTACACACAAGAGACCCAGTACTTC
- | - | TRBJ2-7 | TRBV28 | CASSPPGYEQYF | TGTGCCAGCAGTCCCCCCGGGTACGAGCAGTACTTC
- | - | TRBJ2-5 | TRBV7-8 | CASSLGGVAQGETQYF | TGTGCCAGCAGCCTTGGTGGAGTGGCCCAAGGAGAGACCCAGTACTTC
TRBD1 | - | TRBJ2-7 | TRBV28 | CASTVPGTAYEQYF | TGTGCCAGCACCGTACCAGGGACAGCCTACGAGCAGTACTTC
- | - | TRBJ1-5 | TRBV5-6 | CASSGQGKGDQPQHF | TGTGCCAGCAGCGGTCAGGGAAAGGGGGATCAGCCCCAGCATTTT
TRBD1 | few | TRBJ1-2 | TRBV2 | CASNTDREDGYTF | TGTGCCAGCAATACGGACAGGGAAGATGGCTACACCTTC
- | - | TRBJ1-5 | TRBV28 | CASRLGGDGQPQHF | TGTGCCAGCCGTTTGGGGGGGGACGGTCAGCCCCAGCATTTT
- | - | TRBJ2-3 | TRBV2 | CASRVAGTDTQYF | TGTGCCAGCAGGGTAGCGGGCACAGATACGCAGTATTTT
- | - | TRBJ1-1 | TRBV19 | CASSIQAEAEAFF | TGTGCCAGTAGTATTCAGGCTGAAGCTGAAGCTTTCTTT
- | - | TRBJ2-7 | TRBV7-9 | CASSSDFSYEQYF | TGTGCCAGCAGCTCGGACTTCTCCTACGAGCAGTACTTC
- | - | TRBJ2-2 | TRBV11-1 | CASSLETISGTGELFF | TGTGCCAGCAGCTTAGAAACTATAAGTGGCACCGGGGAGCTGTTTTTT
- | - | TRBJ1-2 | TRBV5-4 | CASSLAEGVGYTF | TGTGCCAGCAGCTTGGCCGAGGGGGTTGGCTACACCTTC
- | - | TRBJ1-5 | TRBV19 | CASSISGLFNQPQHF | TGTGCCAGTAGTATATCGGGACTCTTCAATCAGCCCCAGCATTTT
TRBD2 | - | TRBJ2-1 | TRBV6-4 | CASTLRAGGYNEQFF | TGTGCCAGCACCCTCCGGGCGGGAGGCTACAATGAGCAGTTCTTC
- | - | TRBJ2-5 | TRBV30 | CAWSRQGQETQYF | TGTGCCTGGAGTAGGCAGGGACAAGAGACCCAGTACTTC
TRBD2 | - | TRBJ2-1 | TRBV13 | CASSSTGAVRTSGLGSNYNEQFF | TGTGCCAGCAGCTCAACTGGGGCGGTAAGGACTAGCGGGCTAGGATCAAACTACAATGAGCAGTTCTTC
TRBD2 | - | TRBJ2-1 | TRBV14 | CASTKAGRGRFSYNEQFF | TGTGCCAGCACCAAAGCCGGACGCGGGAGGTTCTCCTACAATGAGCAGTTCTTC
- | - | TRBJ1-4 | TRBV10-2 | CASSERGVNEKLFF | TGCGCCAGCAGTGAGCGGGGAGTAAATGAAAAACTGTTTTTT
TRBD2 | - | TRBJ2-1 | TRBV5-4 | CASSAGGSFVSEQFF | TGTGCCAGCAGCGCGGGAGGCTCATTTGTTAGTGAGCAGTTCTTC
TRBD2 | once | TRBJ2-5 | TRBV30 | CAWRAGGARGTQYF | TGTGCCTGGCGAGCGGGAGGGGCCCGTGGGACCCAGTACTTC
TRBD2 | - | TRBJ2-2 | TRBV5-1 | CASSLEGAGDSTGELFF | TGCGCCAGCAGCTTGGAAGGAGCGGGAGATTCCACCGGGGAGCTGTTTTTT
TRBD2 | - | TRBJ2-7 | TRBV6-1 | CASSEAPSGSQPYEQYF | TGTGCCAGCAGTGAAGCGCCTAGCGGGAGTCAGCCCTACGAGCAGTACTTC
- | - | TRBJ1-4 | TRBV6-1 | CASSEVWGHHEKLFF | TGTGCCAGCAGTGAAGTCTGGGGACACCATGAAAAACTGTTTTTT
- | once | TRBJ2-2 | TRBV6-1 | CASSRFGELFF | TGTGCCAGCAGCCGGTTCGGGGAGCTGTTTTTT
TRBD1 | - | TRBJ2-1 | TRBV10-1 | CASSVEGTASLNEQFF | TGCGCCAGCAGTGTAGAAGGGACAGCCAGTCTCAATGAGCAGTTCTTC
TRBD2 | - | TRBJ2-1 | TRBV18 | CASSPGTSQRVTQFF | TGTGCCAGCTCACCGGGGACTAGCCAGCGGGTTACGCAGTTCTTC
TRBD1 | - | TRBJ1-1 | TRBV28 | CASRASRGRYTEAFF | TGTGCCAGCAGAGCCAGCAGGGGGCGATACACTGAAGCTTTCTTT
- | - | TRBJ2-1 | TRBV5-1 | CASSLVGGAFGNEQFF | TGCGCCAGCAGCTTGGTAGGAGGGGCGTTTGGCAATGAGCAGTTCTTC
TRBD2 | - | TRBJ2-2 | TRBV10-1 | CASRPGLATGELFF | TGCGCCAGCAGGCCGGGACTAGCCACCGGGGAGCTGTTTTTT
- | - | TRBJ1-1 | TRBV7-9 | CASSLGTPRRGTEAFF | TGTGCCAGCAGCTTAGGGACACCGCGTCGGGGGACTGAAGCTTTCTTT
- | few | TRBJ2-1 | TRBV2 | CASSGGLNNEQFF | TGTGCCAGCAGTGGGGGACTGAACAATGAGCAGTTCTTC
- | - | TRBJ2-3 | TRBV7-9 | CASSSNTDTQYF | TGTGCCAGCAGCTCAAACACAGATACGCAGTATTTT
TRBD1 | once | TRBJ1-3 | TRBV5-6 | CASSSPGTESQITIYF | TGTGCCAGCAGCTCCCCCGGGACAGAGTCGCAAATCACCATATATTTT